This T cell receptor (beta chain) was identified in a study of T cells in women clearing cervical HPV infection. Between the trimmed V and J ends, which lost 5 bases and 8 bases, there was a span of 10 bases. The CDR3 has 12 amino acids. Germline V lookup: CDR1 MNHEY, CDR2 SVGEGT. Libraries were prepared by immunoSEQ multiplex PCR; TCRdb keeps only in-frame clonotypes and omits some of them. Listed are about 39,000 clones; around 4.7% falls within the top ten. A word on this clone: The read is 3 residues too short to cover the CDR3 end, so that end is filled in from the germline J gene.

Cervical HPV DNA detected by MY09/MY11 PCR, typed by dot-blot. V and J are TRBV6-2 or TRBV6-3 and TRBJ2-1; no clear D gene. This TCR was recovered from a woman aged 18 to 75 with a cervical HPV16 infection that either progressed to CIN3+ or cleared (not recorded which). Source material: blood buffy coat. The CDR3 loop is CASSPSIHEQFF. The DNA read from the CDR3 is TGTGCCAGCAGTCCCTCTATCCATGAG.